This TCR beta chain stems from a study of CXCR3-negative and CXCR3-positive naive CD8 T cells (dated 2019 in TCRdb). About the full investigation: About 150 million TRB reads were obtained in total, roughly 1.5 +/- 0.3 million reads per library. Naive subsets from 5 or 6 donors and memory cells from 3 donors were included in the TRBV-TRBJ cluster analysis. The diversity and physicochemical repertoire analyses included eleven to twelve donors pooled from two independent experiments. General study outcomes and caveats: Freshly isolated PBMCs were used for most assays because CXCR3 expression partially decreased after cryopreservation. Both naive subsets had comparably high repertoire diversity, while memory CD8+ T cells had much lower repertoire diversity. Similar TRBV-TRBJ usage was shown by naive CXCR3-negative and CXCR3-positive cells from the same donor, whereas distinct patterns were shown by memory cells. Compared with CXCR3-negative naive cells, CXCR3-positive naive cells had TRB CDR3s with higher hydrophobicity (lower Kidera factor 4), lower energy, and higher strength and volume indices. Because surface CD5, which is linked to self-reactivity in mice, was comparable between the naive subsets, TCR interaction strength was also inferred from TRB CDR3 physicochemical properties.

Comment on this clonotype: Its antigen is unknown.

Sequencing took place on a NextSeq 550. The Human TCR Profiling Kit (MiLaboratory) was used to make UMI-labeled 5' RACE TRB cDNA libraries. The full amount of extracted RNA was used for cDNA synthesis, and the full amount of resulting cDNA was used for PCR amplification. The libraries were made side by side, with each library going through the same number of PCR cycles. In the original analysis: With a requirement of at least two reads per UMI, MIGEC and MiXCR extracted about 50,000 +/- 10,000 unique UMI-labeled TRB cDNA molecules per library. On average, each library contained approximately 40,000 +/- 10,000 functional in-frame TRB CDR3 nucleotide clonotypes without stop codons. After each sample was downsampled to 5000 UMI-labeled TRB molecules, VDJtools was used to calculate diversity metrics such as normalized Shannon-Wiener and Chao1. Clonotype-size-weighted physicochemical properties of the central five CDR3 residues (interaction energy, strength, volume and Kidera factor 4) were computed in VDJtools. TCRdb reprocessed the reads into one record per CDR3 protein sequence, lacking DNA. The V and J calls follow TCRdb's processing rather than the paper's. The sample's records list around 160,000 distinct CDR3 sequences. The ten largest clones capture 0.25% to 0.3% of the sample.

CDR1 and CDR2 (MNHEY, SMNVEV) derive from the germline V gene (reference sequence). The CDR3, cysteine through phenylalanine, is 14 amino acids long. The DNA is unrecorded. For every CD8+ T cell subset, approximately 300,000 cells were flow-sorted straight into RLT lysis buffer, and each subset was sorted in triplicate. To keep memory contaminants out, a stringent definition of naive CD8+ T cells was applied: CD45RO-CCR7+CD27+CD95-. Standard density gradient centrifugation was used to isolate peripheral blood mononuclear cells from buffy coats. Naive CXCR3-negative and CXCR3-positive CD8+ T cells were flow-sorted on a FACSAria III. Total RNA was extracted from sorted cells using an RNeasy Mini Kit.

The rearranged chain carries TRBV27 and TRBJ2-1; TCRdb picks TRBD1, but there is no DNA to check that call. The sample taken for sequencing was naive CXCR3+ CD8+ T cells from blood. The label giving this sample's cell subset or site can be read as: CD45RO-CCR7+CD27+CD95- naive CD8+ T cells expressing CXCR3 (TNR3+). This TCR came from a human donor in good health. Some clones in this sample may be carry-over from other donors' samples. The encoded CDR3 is CASRGEGGYNEQFF.